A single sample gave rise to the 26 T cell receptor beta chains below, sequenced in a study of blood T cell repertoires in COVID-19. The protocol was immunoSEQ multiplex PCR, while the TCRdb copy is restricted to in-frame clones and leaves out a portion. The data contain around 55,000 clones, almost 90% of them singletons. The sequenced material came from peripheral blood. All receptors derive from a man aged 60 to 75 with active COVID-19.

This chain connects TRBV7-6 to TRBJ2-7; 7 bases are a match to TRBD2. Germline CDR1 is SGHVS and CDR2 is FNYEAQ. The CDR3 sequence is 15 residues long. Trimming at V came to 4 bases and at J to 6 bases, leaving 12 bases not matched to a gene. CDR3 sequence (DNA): TGTGCCAGCAGCTCATGGGACTACGCCGGGCTCGAGCAGTACTTC. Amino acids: CASSSWDYAGLEQYF.

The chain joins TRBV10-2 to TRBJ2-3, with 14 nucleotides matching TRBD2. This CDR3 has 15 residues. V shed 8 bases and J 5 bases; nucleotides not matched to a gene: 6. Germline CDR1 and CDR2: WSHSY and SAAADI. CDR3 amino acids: CASSRLAGGVDTQYF. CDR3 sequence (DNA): TGCGCCAGCTCGCGACTAGCGGGAGGGGTAGATACGCAGTATTTT.

CDR3 bases: TGTGCCAGCAGTCCAGCGGGAGGGGGCACCGGGGAGCTGTTTTTT. Translated, it gives CASSPAGGGTGELFF. This rearrangement joins TRBV6-6 to TRBJ2-2; 10 bases agree with TRBD2. The ends lost 5 bases at V and 4 bases at J; junction bases unmatched: 4. Germline V CDR1 and CDR2: MNHNY, SVGAGI (reference sequence). The CDR3 runs to 15 residues.

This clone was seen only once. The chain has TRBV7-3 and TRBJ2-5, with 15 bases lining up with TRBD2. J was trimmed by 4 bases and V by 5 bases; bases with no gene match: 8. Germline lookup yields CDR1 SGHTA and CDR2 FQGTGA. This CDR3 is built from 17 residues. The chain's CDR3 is CASSPGGTSGRLETQYF. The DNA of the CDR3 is TGTGCCAGCAGCCCAGGGGGGACTAGCGGGAGGTTAGAGACCCAGTACTTC.

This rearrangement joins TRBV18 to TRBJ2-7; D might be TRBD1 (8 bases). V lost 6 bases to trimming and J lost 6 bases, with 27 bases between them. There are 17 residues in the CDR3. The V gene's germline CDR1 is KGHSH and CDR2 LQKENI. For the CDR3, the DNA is TGTGCCAGCTCGCCTGGGACAGGACTAGGTCCAAGAGCCGAGCAGTACTTC. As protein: CASSPGTGLGPRAEQYF.

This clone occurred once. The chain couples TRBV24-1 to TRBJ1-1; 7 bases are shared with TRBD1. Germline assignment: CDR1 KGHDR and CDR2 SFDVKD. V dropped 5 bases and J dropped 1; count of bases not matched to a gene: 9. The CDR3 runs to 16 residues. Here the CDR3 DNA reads TGTGCCACCAGTGGGGGGGAGGACAGGACGAACACTGAAGCTTTCTTT. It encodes CATSGGEDRTNTEAFF.

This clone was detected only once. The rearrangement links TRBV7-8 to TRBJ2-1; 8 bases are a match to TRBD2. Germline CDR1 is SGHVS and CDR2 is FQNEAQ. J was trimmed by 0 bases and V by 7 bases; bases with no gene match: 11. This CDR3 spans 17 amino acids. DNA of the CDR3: TGTGCCAGCACCTTGGGACTAGTCCCGCTCTCCTACAATGAGCAGTTCTTC. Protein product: CASTLGLVPLSYNEQFF.

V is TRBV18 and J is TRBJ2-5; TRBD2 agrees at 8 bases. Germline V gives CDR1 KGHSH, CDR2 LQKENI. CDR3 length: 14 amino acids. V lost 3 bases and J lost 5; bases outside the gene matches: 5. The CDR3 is CASSPGTSWETQYF. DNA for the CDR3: TGTGCCAGCTCACCCGGGACTAGTTGGGAGACCCAGTACTTC. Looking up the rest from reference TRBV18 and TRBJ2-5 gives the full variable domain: NAGVMQNPRHLVRRRGQEARLRCSPMKGHSHVYWYRQLPEEGLKFMVYLQKENIIDESGMPKERFSAEFPKEGPSILRIQQVVRGDSAAYFCASSPGTSWETQYFGPGTRLLVL.

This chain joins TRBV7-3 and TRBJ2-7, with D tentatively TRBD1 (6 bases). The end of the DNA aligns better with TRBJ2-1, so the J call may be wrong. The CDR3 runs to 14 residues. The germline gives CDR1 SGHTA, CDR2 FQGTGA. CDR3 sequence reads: CASSTMDSVNEQFF. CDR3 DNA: TGTGCCAGCAGCACTATGGACAGTGTCAATGAGCAGTTCTTC.

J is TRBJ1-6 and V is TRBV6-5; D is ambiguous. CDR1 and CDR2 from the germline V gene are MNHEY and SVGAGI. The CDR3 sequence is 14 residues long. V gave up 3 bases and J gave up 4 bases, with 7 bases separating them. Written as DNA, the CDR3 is TGTGCCAGCAGTTATGGGCGTTATAATTCACCCCTCCACTTT. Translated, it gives CASSYGRYNSPLHF.

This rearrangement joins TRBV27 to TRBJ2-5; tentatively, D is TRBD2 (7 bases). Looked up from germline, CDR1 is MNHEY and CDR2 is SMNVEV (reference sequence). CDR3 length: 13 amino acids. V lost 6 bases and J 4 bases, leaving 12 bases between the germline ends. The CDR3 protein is CASRGLGGETQYF. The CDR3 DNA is TGTGCCAGCAGAGGACTAGGGGGAGAGACCCAGTACTTC.

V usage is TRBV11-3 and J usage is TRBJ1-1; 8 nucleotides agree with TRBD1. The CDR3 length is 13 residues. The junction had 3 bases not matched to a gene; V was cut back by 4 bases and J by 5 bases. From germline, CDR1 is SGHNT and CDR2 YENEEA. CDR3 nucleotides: TGTGCCAGCAGCTCAGGGGGCAGGACTGAAGCTTTCTTT. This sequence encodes CASSSGGRTEAFF.

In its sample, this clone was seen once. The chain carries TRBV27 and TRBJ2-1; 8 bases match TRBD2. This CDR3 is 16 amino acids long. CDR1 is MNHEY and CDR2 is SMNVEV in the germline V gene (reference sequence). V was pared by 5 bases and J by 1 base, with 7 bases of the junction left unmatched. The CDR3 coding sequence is TGTGCCAGCAGTAGCATAGCGGGAATGTCCTACAATGAGCAGTTCTTC. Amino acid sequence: CASSSIAGMSYNEQFF.

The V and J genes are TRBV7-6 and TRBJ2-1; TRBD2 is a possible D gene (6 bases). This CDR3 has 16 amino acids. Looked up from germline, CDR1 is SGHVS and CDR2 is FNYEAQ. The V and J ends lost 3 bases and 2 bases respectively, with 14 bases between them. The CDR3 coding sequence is TGTGCCAGCAGCTTGGATCCGGGCGGGACCTACAATGAGCAGTTCTTC. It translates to CASSLDPGGTYNEQFF.

The CDR3 bases are TGTGCCAGCAGCTTAGTGGTGCGCGTAGATACGCAGTATTTT. Encoded protein: CASSLVVRVDTQYF. The rearrangement links TRBV7-8 to TRBJ2-3; no clear D gene. The V gene's germline CDR1 is SGHVS and CDR2 FQNEAQ. The CDR3 totals 14 residues. Trimming took off 1 base at V and 5 bases at J, with 10 bases between the two ends.

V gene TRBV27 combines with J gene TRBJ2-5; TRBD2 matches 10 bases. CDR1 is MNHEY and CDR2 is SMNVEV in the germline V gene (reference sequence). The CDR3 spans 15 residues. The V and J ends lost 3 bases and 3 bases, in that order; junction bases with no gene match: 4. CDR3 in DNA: TGTGCCAGCAGTTTTGGTACTAGCGGGAAAGAGACCCAGTACTTC. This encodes CASSFGTSGKETQYF.

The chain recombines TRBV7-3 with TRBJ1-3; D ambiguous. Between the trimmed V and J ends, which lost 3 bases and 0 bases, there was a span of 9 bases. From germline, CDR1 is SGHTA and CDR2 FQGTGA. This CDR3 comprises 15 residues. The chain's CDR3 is CASSLDGNSGNTIYF. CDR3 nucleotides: TGTGCCAGCAGCTTGGACGGGAACTCTGGAAACACCATATATTTT.

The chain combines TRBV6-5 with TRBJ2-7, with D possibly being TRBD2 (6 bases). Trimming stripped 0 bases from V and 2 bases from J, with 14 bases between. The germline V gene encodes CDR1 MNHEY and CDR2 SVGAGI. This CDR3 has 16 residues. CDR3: CASSYSEGAIAYEQYF. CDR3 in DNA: TGTGCCAGCAGTTACTCGGAGGGAGCGATAGCCTACGAGCAGTACTTC.

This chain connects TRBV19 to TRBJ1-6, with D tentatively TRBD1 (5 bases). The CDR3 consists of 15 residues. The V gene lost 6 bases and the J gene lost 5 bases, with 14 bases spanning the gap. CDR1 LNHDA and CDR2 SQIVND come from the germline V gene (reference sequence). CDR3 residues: CASRTKDKNNSPLHF. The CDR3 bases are TGTGCCAGTAGAACGAAGGACAAGAATAATTCACCCCTCCACTTT.

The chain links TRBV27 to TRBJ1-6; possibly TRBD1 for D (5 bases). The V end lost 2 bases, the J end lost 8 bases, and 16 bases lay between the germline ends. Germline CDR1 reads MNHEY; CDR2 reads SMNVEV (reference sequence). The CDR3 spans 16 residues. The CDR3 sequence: CASSLRGGGADSPLHF. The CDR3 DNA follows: TGTGCCAGCAGTTTACGGGGGGGTGGTGCGGATTCACCCCTCCACTTT.

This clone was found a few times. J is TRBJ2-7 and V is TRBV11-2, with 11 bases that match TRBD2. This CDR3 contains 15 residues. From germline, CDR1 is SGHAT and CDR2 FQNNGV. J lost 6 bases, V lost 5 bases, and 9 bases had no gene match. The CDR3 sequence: CASSPQELAGGEQYF. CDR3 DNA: TGTGCCAGCAGCCCACAAGAGCTAGCGGGAGGCGAGCAGTACTTC.

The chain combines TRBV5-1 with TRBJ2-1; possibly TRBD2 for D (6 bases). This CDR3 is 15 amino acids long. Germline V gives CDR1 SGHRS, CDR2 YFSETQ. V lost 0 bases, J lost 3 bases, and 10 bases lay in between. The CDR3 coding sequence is TGCGCCAGCAGCTTGGTTCGGGAGTACTACAATGAGCAGTTCTTC. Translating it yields CASSLVREYYNEQFF.

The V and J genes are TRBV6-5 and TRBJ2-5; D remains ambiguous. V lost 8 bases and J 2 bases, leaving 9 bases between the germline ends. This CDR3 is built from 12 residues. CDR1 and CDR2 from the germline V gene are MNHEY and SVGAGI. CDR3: CASRDFQETQYF. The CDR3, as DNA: TGTGCCAGCCGCGACTTTCAAGAGACCCAGTACTTC.

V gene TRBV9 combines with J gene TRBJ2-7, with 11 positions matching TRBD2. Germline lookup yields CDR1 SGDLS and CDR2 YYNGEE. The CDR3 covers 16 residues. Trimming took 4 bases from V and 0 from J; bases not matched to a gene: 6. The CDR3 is CASSSTSGSFSYEQYF. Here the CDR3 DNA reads TGTGCCAGCAGCTCCACTAGCGGGAGCTTCTCCTACGAGCAGTACTTC.

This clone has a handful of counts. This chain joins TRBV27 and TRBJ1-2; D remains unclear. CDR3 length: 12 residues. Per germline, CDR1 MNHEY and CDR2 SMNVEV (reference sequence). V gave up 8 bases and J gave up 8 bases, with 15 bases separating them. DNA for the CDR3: TGTGCCAGCGGGAGCCGATTATTAGGCTACACCTTC. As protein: CASGSRLLGYTF.

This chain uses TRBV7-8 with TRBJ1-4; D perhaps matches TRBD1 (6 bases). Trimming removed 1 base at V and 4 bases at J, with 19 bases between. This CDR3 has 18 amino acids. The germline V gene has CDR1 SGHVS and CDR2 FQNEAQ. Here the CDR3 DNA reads TGTGCCAGCAGCTTAGGGTGGCAATACAGGGCCAATAATGAAAAACTGTTTTTT. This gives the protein CASSLGWQYRANNEKLFF.